The 10 T cell receptor beta chains presented below share a single source sample, sequenced in a study of shared clonotypes between healthy human individuals. Here immunoSEQ multiplex PCR was the method, and the copy in TCRdb shows in-frame clones only, minus some. The sample holds some 2,000,000 clones; 95% are singletons and the top ten take 0.1% to 0.15%. Sequencing used naive CD4+ T cells sorted from blood. Documented subset: CD45RA+ positively selected. Source of these receptors: a man between 18 and 29 years old in good health.

V gene TRBV10-3 combines with J gene TRBJ2-2, with 9 bases identical to TRBD2. The CDR3 runs 17 residues. V shed 7 bases, J shed 2 bases, and the junction held 11 bases outside the gene matches. Germline V gives CDR1 ENHRY, CDR2 SYGVKD. CDR3 loop: CAIKDVLAGSNTGELFF. CDR3 DNA sequence: TGTGCCATCAAAGACGTCCTAGCGGGGAGCAACACCGGGGAGCTGTTTTTT.

The V call is TRBV5-1, the J call TRBJ2-1, with TRBD2 identical over 8 bases. The CDR3 totals 15 residues. Germline CDR1 SGHRS, CDR2 YFSETQ. Trimming took 4 bases from V and 4 from J; bases not matched to a gene: 7. CDR3 protein: CASSPPGLVYNEQFF. The CDR3 DNA reads as TGCGCCAGCAGCCCTCCGGGACTAGTATACAATGAGCAGTTCTTC.

The gene calls are TRBV19 and TRBJ2-7, with 8 bases lining up with TRBD2. Unmatched junction bases numbered 7, after V lost 5 bases and J lost 1 base. Germline V gives CDR1 LNHDA, CDR2 SQIVND (reference sequence). This CDR3 comprises 15 residues. The DNA of the CDR3 is TGTGCCAGTAGTTCAGTCAGCGGGGGTTCCTACGAGCAGTACTTC. This sequence encodes CASSSVSGGSYEQYF.

The chain carries TRBV7-9 and TRBJ2-1; the D gene is possibly TRBD2 (6 bases). CDR3 size: 11 residues. Germline-derived CDR1 and CDR2 are SEHNR and FQNEAQ (reference sequence). Deletions cut 2 bases from V and 14 bases from J, with 10 bases between. CDR3 bases: TGTGCCAGCAGCTTAAGCCAGCGGGAGTTCTTC. The encoded protein is CASSLSQREFF.

The V gene is TRBV2, the J gene TRBJ2-3, with D uncertain. CDR1 SNHLY and CDR2 FYNNEI come from the germline V gene. V dropped 7 bases and J dropped 2 bases, with 10 bases sitting between them. The CDR3 extends over 13 amino acids. The CDR3 DNA is TGTGCCAGCAAGCAGAGAAACACAGATACGCAGTATTTT. Residues: CASKQRNTDTQYF.

The CDR3 DNA sequence: TGTGCCAGCAGCTCTAGCGGGAGGGCCTGGGAGACCCAGTACTTC. Its protein is CASSSSGRAWETQYF. V gene TRBV11-2 combines with J gene TRBJ2-5; 12 bases fit TRBD2. Germline V CDR1 and CDR2: SGHAT, FQNNGV. V shed 4 bases and J 5 bases; nucleotides not matched to a gene: 5. The CDR3 runs to 15 residues.

In its sample, this clone was seen many times. V gene TRBV4-1 combines with J gene TRBJ1-2, with TRBD1 matching over 7 bases. The germline V gene has CDR1 MGHRA and CDR2 YSYEKL. This CDR3 is built from 16 residues. The trim removed 1 base at V and 0 bases at J, leaving 5 bases unmatched. CDR3 loop: CASSQGTGASNYGYTF. The CDR3 DNA reads as TGCGCCAGCAGCCAAGGGACAGGAGCCTCTAACTATGGCTACACCTTC.

The chain couples TRBV19 to TRBJ2-7; 7 bases are a match to TRBD1. This CDR3 has 15 amino acids. J was trimmed by 3 bases and V by 4 bases; bases with no gene match: 9. Germline V lookup: CDR1 LNHDA, CDR2 SQIVND (reference sequence). CDR3 DNA: TGTGCCAGTAGTACGCGCCGACAGGGTAACTACGAGCAGTACTTC. Translating gives CASSTRRQGNYEQYF.

V gene TRBV25-1 combines with J gene TRBJ2-2; 14 bases are shared with TRBD2. Germline assignment: CDR1 MGHDK and CDR2 SYGVNS. After removal of 6 bases from V and 6 bases from J, the junction contained 9 bases not matched to a gene. The CDR3 totals 17 residues. CDR3 sequence: CASRTSGGASGPGELFF. CDR3 DNA: TGTGCCAGCAGGACTAGCGGGGGGGCGTCGGGCCCCGGGGAGCTGTTTTTT.

The rearrangement uses TRBV10-3 and TRBJ1-2, with 10 positions matching TRBD1. Germline V lookup: CDR1 ENHRY, CDR2 SYGVKD. The length of the CDR3 is 14 residues. Trimming removed 5 bases from V and 8 bases from J; junction bases left unmatched: 8. The CDR3, as DNA: TGTGCCATCAGTATACCCGGGACAGGGGTCGGCTACACCTTC. Translated: CAISIPGTGVGYTF.